A selection of T cell receptor beta chains follows, all from one sample in a study of blood T cell repertoires in COVID-19. Produced via immunoSEQ multiplex PCR; TCRdb's table is partial and in-frame only. The table records 180,000 or so clones, approximately 79% of them present only once. The sequenced material came from peripheral blood. The source of these receptors is a man aged 50-60 years who had recovered from COVID-19. Each CDR3 is given with its conserved first and last residue. Fields, in order: clone size, J gene, V gene, D gene, CDR3 protein, CDR3 DNA. D genes are given only for firm matches. Expanded clones get a size class; other rows say once, few or many, or leave the size out.

- TRBJ2-7 TRBV28 TRBD2 CASSFRGEYDEQYF TGTGCCAGCAGTTTCCGGGGGGAGTATGACGAGCAGTACTTC
- TRBJ2-7 TRBV10-2 - CASSEMGEGSGQYF TGCGCCAGCAGTGAAATGGGTGAGGGTTCGGGGCAGTACTTC
- TRBJ1-2 TRBV27 - CASSSQDKFNYGYTF TGTGCCAGCAGTTCGCAGGACAAGTTTAACTATGGCTACACCTTC
- TRBJ2-1 TRBV5-1 TRBD2 CASSLAPLAGANEQFF TGCGCCAGCAGCTTGGCCCCGCTAGCGGGAGCCAATGAGCAGTTCTTC
few TRBJ2-5 TRBV4-3 TRBD2 CASSQEFGTSNKGHRNF TGCGCCAGCAGCCAAGAATTCGGGACTAGCAACAAGGGTCATAGAAACTTC
- TRBJ1-2 TRBV29-1 TRBD1 CSVEDQRDRATNYGYTF TGCAGCGTTGAGGACCAAAGGGACAGGGCTACTAACTATGGCTACACCTTC
- TRBJ1-4 TRBV20-1 TRBD1 CSASAVGQGEKLFF TGCAGTGCTAGTGCCGTCGGACAGGGTGAAAAACTGTTTTTT
- TRBJ1-2 TRBV29-1 TRBD1 CSVGDREGGYTF TGCAGCGTGGGGGACAGAGAGGGAGGCTACACCTTC
- TRBJ2-3 TRBV29-1 - CSVDPWTRSSTDTQYF TGCAGCGTTGATCCCTGGACAAGATCTAGCACAGATACGCAGTATTTT
- TRBJ2-2 TRBV5-1 - CASSLVVAATGELFF TGCGCCAGCAGCTTGGTGGTCGCGGCCACCGGGGAGCTGTTTTTT
- TRBJ1-5 TRBV5-8 TRBD1 CASSHRAGTGDNQPQHF TGTGCCAGCAGCCACAGAGCCGGGACAGGGGACAATCAGCCCCAGCATTTT
- TRBJ2-1 TRBV11-2 TRBD2 CASSQIAGVDNEQFF TGTGCCAGCAGCCAGATAGCGGGAGTTGACAATGAGCAGTTCTTC
- TRBJ2-3 TRBV5-4 - CASSAGQITDTQYF TGTGCCAGCAGCGCCGGACAGATCACAGATACGCAGTATTTT
- TRBJ1-1 TRBV6-6 TRBD1 CASSQHHRGWTEAFF TGTGCCAGCAGTCAGCACCACAGGGGGTGGACTGAAGCTTTCTTT
- TRBJ2-7 TRBV2 - CASSAHYEQYF TGTGCCAGCAGCGCGCACTACGAGCAGTACTTC
- TRBJ2-7 TRBV5-1 TRBD2 CASSLAGASGSGEQYF TGCGCCAGCAGCTTGGCCGGGGCTAGCGGGAGTGGGGAGCAGTACTTC
- TRBJ1-4 TRBV2 - CASGGVPGEKLFF TGTGCCAGCGGTGGGGTCCCAGGCGAAAAACTGTTTTTT
- TRBJ2-1 TRBV5-1 - CASSIDLQGEQFF TGCGCCAGCAGCATCGACTTACAGGGCGAGCAGTTCTTC
- TRBJ2-6 TRBV19 TRBD1 CASKGQGDSGANVLTF TGTGCCTCGAAAGGACAGGGCGACTCTGGGGCCAACGTCCTGACTTTC
- TRBJ2-7 TRBV9 TRBD2 CASGRSTSGGEQYF TGTGCCAGCGGCAGGTCAACTAGCGGGGGAGAGCAGTACTTC
once TRBJ2-1 TRBV9 - CASSVEGGLFRNEQFF TGTGCCAGCAGCGTAGAAGGAGGCCTCTTTCGGAATGAGCAGTTCTTC
once TRBJ1-1 TRBV5-1 TRBD1 CASSLNRGRNTEAFF TGCGCCAGCAGCTTGAACAGGGGGAGGAACACTGAAGCTTTCTTT
- TRBJ2-7 TRBV2 - CASSDAQRVPYEQYF TGTGCCAGCAGTGACGCCCAGCGGGTGCCCTACGAGCAGTACTTC
- TRBJ2-7 TRBV19 TRBD1 CASSYTGAGEQYF TGTGCCAGTAGCTATACAGGGGCCGGCGAGCAGTACTTC
- TRBJ1-4 TRBV6-6 - CASGTATNEKLFF TGTGCCAGCGGTACAGCAACTAATGAAAAACTGTTTTTT
- TRBJ2-3 TRBV7-2 TRBD2 CASSLVSAGGPGDTQYF TGTGCCAGCAGCTTAGTTTCGGCGGGAGGGCCCGGAGATACGCAGTATTTT
- TRBJ1-4 TRBV9 - CASSVSTATTNEKLFF TGTGCCAGCAGCGTATCGACAGCCACAACTAATGAAAAACTGTTTTTT
- TRBJ2-6 TRBV10-3 - CAIQGELPGAGANVLTF TGTGCCATCCAAGGGGAACTCCCGGGGGCTGGGGCCAACGTCCTGACTTTC
- TRBJ2-2 TRBV23-1 TRBD2 CASRRFMGGSRNTGELFF TGCGCCAGCAGACGATTCATGGGGGGGTCCCGGAACACCGGGGAGCTGTTTTTT
- TRBJ1-2 TRBV21-1 - CASGTDREDEKDYGYTF TGTGCCAGCGGAACAGACAGAGAGGACGAAAAGGACTATGGCTACACCTTC
- TRBJ2-5 TRBV30 TRBD2 CAWRPNGGETQYF TGTGCCTGGAGACCCAACGGGGGGGAGACCCAGTACTTC
- TRBJ1-2 TRBV6-6 - CASSYSRQNTNYGYTF TGTGCCAGCAGTTACTCCCGACAGAATACTAACTATGGCTACACCTTC
once TRBJ1-2 TRBV28 - CACAEGGLGYGYTF TGTGCCTGCGCCGAGGGGGGGCTCGGCTATGGCTACACCTTC
once TRBJ2-1 TRBV19 - CASSIPAARADGNEQFF TGTGCCAGTAGTATACCGGCCGCGCGGGCGGACGGCAATGAGCAGTTCTTC
- TRBJ1-2 TRBV29-1 - CSVDRGLGNYGYTF TGCAGCGTTGACCGGGGTCTAGGAAACTATGGCTACACCTTC
- TRBJ2-2 TRBV7-8 - CASSLTYASSNTGELFF TGTGCCAGCAGCTTAACCTACGCGTCCTCGAACACCGGGGAGCTGTTTTTT
- TRBJ1-5 TRBV19 TRBD1 CASNIQGPHQPQHF TGTGCCAGCAACATACAGGGGCCTCATCAGCCCCAGCATTTT
few TRBJ1-6 TRBV7-3 TRBD1 CASSATGGRSPLHF TGTGCCAGCAGCGCGACAGGGGGTCGGTCACCCCTCCACTTT
once TRBJ2-3 TRBV15 - CATSRGRGTDTQYF TGTGCCACCAGCAGAGGCCGGGGCACAGATACGCAGTATTTT